This section outlines one T cell receptor beta chain sequence together with its context. Reprocessing the 5' RACE reads, TCRdb reports a single entry for every CDR3 protein and omits DNA. This sample lists roughly 450,000 distinct CDR3 sequences; its ten largest clones have more than 1.4%. The data derive from a study of T cells expressing NK-cell markers. Looking at the study overall: The study drew TCR beta repertoires from sorted CD3+CD56+NKG2C+, CD3+CD56+NKG2C- and CD3+CD56-NKG2C+ T cells.

The CDR3 length is 12 residues. Germline CDR1 is MGHDK and CDR2 is SYGVNS. The rearrangement joins TRBV25-1 to TRBJ2-7. Sequenced material: blood T cells: a sorted CD56 or NKG2C T cell subset, CD4+ or CD8+ T cells, or bulk PBMC T cells (not recorded which). The TCR comes from a woman aged 50 to 60 in good health. The CDR3 is CASSSVSYEQYF.